Below, 13 T cell receptor beta chains from the same sample are listed, as sequenced in a study of regulatory T cells in long-lasting Graves disease. This sample's time point: newly diagnosed GD, antithyroid drugs for less than 3 months. Making the TCR library involved RNA that had been extracted from PBMCs. To make TCR beta libraries, researchers used iRepertoire HTBI primers and Arm-PCR of CDR3 regions. TCRdb re-derived calls from the multiplex PCR reads in MiXCR, one entry per CDR3 protein. This sample has about 240,000 distinct CDR3 sequences, with 20% to 25% found just once. This material consisted of peripheral blood mononuclear cells (PBMCs), taken at new diagnosis, from a patient treated with antithyroid drugs. These receptors were taken from a female donor with Graves disease.

This clonotype occurred a few times. The chain links TRBV4-1 to TRBJ1-5, with 7 nucleotides matching TRBD1. Germline lookup yields CDR1 MGHRA and CDR2 YSYEKL. The CDR3 runs 16 residues. V gave up 0 bases and J gave up 6 bases; unmatched junction bases: 8. The CDR3 region is CASSQEAGGGGQPQHF. CDR3 nucleotides: TGCGCCAGCAGCCAAGAAGCCGGAGGGGGCGGTCAGCCCCAGCATTTT.

The table lists this clonotype with many counts. The V gene is TRBV12-3 or TRBV12-4, the J gene TRBJ2-3; D is unclear. Deletions cut 4 bases from V and 4 bases from J, with 3 bases between. The CDR3 contains 11 residues. The DNA of the CDR3 is TGTGCCAGCAGTTGGGCAGATACGCAGTATTTT. It yields the protein CASSWADTQYF.

This clonotype was found once. This chain joins TRBV20-1 and TRBJ2-7; perhaps TRBD1 as D (6 bases). From germline, CDR1 is DFQATT and CDR2 SNEGSKA (reference sequence). This CDR3 has 13 residues. The CDR3 region has the DNA TGCAATGCAGAGGGGGATTCCTCCTACGAGCAGTACTTC. It yields the protein CNAEGDSSYEQYF.

This clonotype was observed many times. The V gene is TRBV28, the J gene TRBJ2-7, with TRBD1 identical over 8 bases. The V segment lost 8 bases and the J segment 0 bases; nucleotides outside the gene matches: 9. Germline-derived CDR1 and CDR2 are MDHEN and SYDVKM. The CDR3 length is 15 residues. The CDR3 nucleotides are TGTGCCAGCCGTCAGGGACAGGCGAACTCCTACGAGCAGTACTTC. Translating gives CASRQGQANSYEQYF.

V usage is TRBV6-1 and J usage is TRBJ1-4; the D gene is possibly TRBD1 (5 bases). There are 20 residues in the CDR3. V shed 6 bases and J shed 3 bases, with 29 bases lying between them. Per germline, CDR1 MNHNS and CDR2 SASEGT. CDR3 region: CASRVSGSRGGTGANEKLFF. Written as DNA, the CDR3 is TGTGCCAGCAGAGTGAGCGGGTCGCGGGGGGGGACGGGGGCTAATGAAAAACTGTTTTTT.

Ten or more counts support this clonotype. The V call is TRBV10-3, the J call TRBJ2-2, with D maybe TRBD1 (5 bases). The CDR3 runs 15 residues. Germline CDR1 is ENHRY and CDR2 is SYGVKD. Trimming removed 4 bases at V and 4 bases at J, with 13 bases between. Here the CDR3 reads CAISGGPLSTGELFF. CDR3 nucleotide sequence: TGTGCCATCAGTGGGGGCCCCCTGAGCACCGGGGAGCTGTTTTTT.

This clonotype was counted at least ten times. The genes are TRBV5-1 and TRBJ1-6; D not certain. CDR1 is SGHRS and CDR2 is YFSETQ in the germline V gene. V lost 0 bases to trimming and J lost 7 bases, with 8 bases between them. This CDR3 is 14 amino acids long. The CDR3 region is CASSLVHRNSPLHF. DNA for the CDR3: TGCGCCAGCAGCTTGGTCCACAGAAATTCACCCCTCCACTTT.

V and J are TRBV2 and TRBJ2-2, with 7 bases aligning to TRBD2. There are 18 residues in the CDR3. Germline lookup yields CDR1 SNHLY and CDR2 FYNNEI. V lost 5 bases and J lost 1; bases outside the gene matches: 13. This chain's CDR3 is CASSYSQSSGLNTGELFF. The CDR3 region has the DNA TGTGCCAGCAGTTACTCGCAGAGTAGCGGGCTGAACACCGGGGAGCTGTTTTTT.

This clonotype was recorded many times. The V call is TRBV11-3, the J call TRBJ2-1, with TRBD2 as a possible D gene (5 bases). The CDR3 has 13 residues. The germline CDR1 and CDR2 sequences are SGHNT and YENEEA. Trimming cost V 7 bases and J 9 bases, with 16 bases left between them. The CDR3: CASTPELGGEQFF. For the CDR3, the DNA is TGTGCCAGCACCCCAGAGCTAGGAGGTGAGCAGTTCTTC. Variable domain in full (rest from reference TRBV11-3 and TRBJ2-1): EAGVVQSPRYKIIEKKQPVAFWCNPISGHNTLYWYLQNLGQGPELLIRYENEEAVDDSQLPKDRFSAERLKGVDSTLKIQPAELGDSAVYLCASTPELGGEQFFGPGTRLTVL.

Notes on this clonotype: This clone may be a read error of a much larger clone one base away. The chain couples TRBV2 to TRBJ2-6; D perhaps matches TRBD2 (5 bases). Trimming pared 9 bases from V and 0 bases from J, leaving 12 bases between. This CDR3 has 15 amino acids. Germline V gene data show CDR1 as SNHLY and CDR2 as FYNNEI. The DNA for the CDR3 is TGTGCCAGAAGCGGCTCCAACTCTGGGGCCAACGTCCTGACTTTC. Its translation: CARSGSNSGANVLTF.

This clonotype was recorded many times. V is TRBV7-3 and J is TRBJ2-7; possibly TRBD2 for D (5 bases). The germline CDR1 and CDR2 sequences are SGHTA and FQGTGA. The V gene lost 1 base and the J gene lost 7 bases, with 11 bases spanning the gap. CDR3 length: 13 amino acids. The CDR3 loop reads CASSLSQSGEQYF. The CDR3 DNA reads TGTGCCAGCAGCTTAAGTCAATCGGGGGAGCAGTACTTC.

This clonotype was seen many times. J is TRBJ2-6 and V is TRBV2; D not resolved. CDR3 length: 14 amino acids. Germline CDR1 and CDR2: SNHLY and FYNNEI. Trimming took off 7 bases at V and 2 bases at J, with 9 bases between the two ends. In DNA form, the CDR3 reads TGTGCCAGCACGTATGGGCCTGGGGCCAACGTCCTGACTTTC. Its translation: CASTYGPGANVLTF.

V gene TRBV4-3 combines with J gene TRBJ2-2; no clear D. Germline CDR1 reads LGHNA; CDR2 reads YSLEER. The V end was cut by 3 bases, the J end by 5 bases, with 7 bases between. This CDR3 has 13 residues. CDR3 sequence reads: CASSQTETGELFF. CDR3 nucleotides: TGCGCCAGCAGCCAGACCGAGACCGGGGAGCTGTTTTTT.